This T cell receptor (beta chain) derives from a study of T-cell reconstitution after alpha-beta-depleted transplantation in children. Findings and limits, study-wide: After transplant, at about two months, alpha-beta T cells were reportedly derived from several hundred expanded graft clones. Surviving recipient T cells and thymic progenitors produced the high day-60 TCRbeta diversity seen in some patients. T cells produced anew were the main source of T-cell counts and diversity one year after transplant.

Unique molecular identifiers featured in how the TCRbeta library was prepared. TCRdb reprocessed the PCR reads via MiXCR and lists one record per CDR3 protein. The data contain about 980,000 distinct CDR3 sequences, about 31% of them singletons. V dropped 0 bases and J dropped 2 bases, with 16 bases sitting between them. The CDR3 runs 17 residues. CDR1 LGHNA and CDR2 YSLEER come from the germline V gene. This clonotype was seen once. No antigen is known for it. The gene calls are TRBV4-3 and TRBJ1-2; possibly TRBD1 for D (5 bases). This clonotype was sampled from a boy in the first two years of life who had a stem cell transplant for SCID, so the T cells may come from the graft donor. Sequenced here: PBMCs, mostly from graft donor cells, sampled 360 days after TCRalphabeta/CD19-depleted stem cell transplant. The CDR3 spells CASSQEWGTRGNYGYTF. CDR3 nucleotide sequence: TGCGCCAGCAGCCAAGAATGGGGGACCCGAGGGAACTATGGCTACACCTTC.